These T cell receptor beta chains were read from a single sample in a study of T cell responses to AZD1222 COVID-19 vaccine. The method was immunoSEQ multiplex PCR; TCRdb's version includes in-frame clones alone and lacks a portion of them. The sample includes about 140,000 clones, 91% of them seen just once. This specimen was peripheral blood, taken 28 days after the second dose of the MenACWY control vaccine. The receptors derive from an adult who received the MenACWY meningococcal vaccine as a control. The CDR3 runs from the conserved cysteine through the conserved F or W. D genes are given only for firm matches. The size entry is marked missing in some rows and otherwise reads once, few, many or a size class.

TRBD1	TRBV5-1	.	TRBJ1-2	TGCGCCAGCAGCCCAGGGACAGGGGATGACTATGGCTACACCTTC	CASSPGTGDDYGYTF
TRBD1	TRBV7-2	.	TRBJ1-4	TGTGCCAGCAGCGCACAGGGGGCAGTGCACGAAAAACTGTTTTTT	CASSAQGAVHEKLFF
.	TRBV21-1	few	TRBJ1-2	TGTGCCAGCAGCAAAGTTCAGCTGAGGGGGAATGGCTACACCTTC	CASSKVQLRGNGYTF
TRBD2	TRBV6-2/TRBV6-3	.	TRBJ2-1	TGTGCCAGCAGTTACTCCTTGGGACTACCCTACAATGAGCAGTTCTTC	CASSYSLGLPYNEQFF
.	TRBV12-3/TRBV12-4	.	TRBJ2-5	TGTGCCAGCTGCTCCCAATACCAAGAGACCCAGTACTTC	CASCSQYQETQYF
.	TRBV7-2	.	TRBJ1-1	TGTGCCAGCAGCTTAAGTACAGGGCAGAACACTGAAGCTTTCTTT	CASSLSTGQNTEAFF
TRBD2	TRBV4-3	.	TRBJ2-1	TGCGCCAGCAGCCAAGATAGGGCTAGCGGGAGGGCCGGGGACAATGAGCAGTTCTTC	CASSQDRASGRAGDNEQFF
TRBD1	TRBV24-1	.	TRBJ2-5	TGTGCCACCAGTGATAGGGACAGGGGGGCAGAGACCCAGTACTTC	CATSDRDRGAETQYF
.	TRBV19	.	TRBJ2-1	TGTGCCAGTAGTATCCATAGCTCGGGGAATGAGCAGTTCTTC	CASSIHSSGNEQFF
TRBD1	TRBV29-1	once	TRBJ2-5	TGCAGCGTTGGCTTAGACAGGGGAGAGACCCAGTACTTC	CSVGLDRGETQYF
TRBD2	TRBV4-3	.	TRBJ2-7	TGCGCCAGCAGCCAAGAAGTCGGGGGGGGGACCGAGCAGTACTTC	CASSQEVGGGTEQYF
.	TRBV28	once	TRBJ1-2	TGTGCCAGCAGTTTACCTTGGACTCAAGGGGGTGGCTACACCTTC	CASSLPWTQGGGYTF
.	TRBV5-1	.	TRBJ1-2	TGCGCCAGCAGCTTGCAAGAGAACTATGGCTACACCTTC	CASSLQENYGYTF
.	TRBV19	few	TRBJ2-3	TGTGCCAGCAGGGGTGGCGGGAGAAGCACAGATACGCAGTATTTT	CASRGGGRSTDTQYF
.	TRBV24-1	.	TRBJ2-7	TGTGCCACCAGTGATTTGGTAGGACAAGGACAGACCTACGAGCAGTACTTC	CATSDLVGQGQTYEQYF
TRBD2	TRBV9	.	TRBJ2-1	TGTGCCAGCAGCGTATATAGCGGGGGGCCTAATGAGCAGTTCTTC	CASSVYSGGPNEQFF
TRBD1	TRBV28	.	TRBJ2-7	TGTGCCAGCAGTTCGGGACAGGGATCCCACGAGCAGTACTTC	CASSSGQGSHEQYF
.	TRBV7-2	.	TRBJ1-5	TGTGCCAGCAGCTTGGGAGGGATTTATCAGCCCCAGCATTTT	CASSLGGIYQPQHF
.	TRBV5-1	.	TRBJ1-1	TGCGCCAGCAGCTTGGCCGGGCAGGAAGGAGCTTTCTTT	CASSLAGQEGAFF
TRBD1	TRBV30	.	TRBJ1-1	TGTGCCTGGAGGAATGTGACAGGGCCTAACACTGAAGCTTTCTTT	CAWRNVTGPNTEAFF
.	TRBV9	.	TRBJ2-1	TGTGCCAGCAGCGTTCAATCTTATAACAATGAGCAGTTCTTC	CASSVQSYNNEQFF
TRBD2	TRBV7-8	.	TRBJ2-1	TGTGCCAGCACGCGACTGGCGGGGGACAATGAGCAGTTCTTC	CASTRLAGDNEQFF
TRBD1	TRBV5-1	.	TRBJ2-1	TGCGCCAGCAGCCGGGACAGACACGAGCAGTTCTTC	CASSRDRHEQFF
TRBD1	TRBV7-9	.	TRBJ2-5	TGTGCCAGCAGCTTAAACAGGGGCGGGCTGTCGGAGACCCAGTACTTC	CASSLNRGGLSETQYF
.	TRBV14	once	TRBJ1-1	TGTGCCAGCAGCCCCGGGCCCGAGGCGAGGGCTTTCTTT	CASSPGPEARAFF
.	TRBV7-2	.	TRBJ2-5	TGTGCCAGCAGCCCCCGGGGTGAGACCCAGTACTTC	CASSPRGETQYF